This TCR beta chain was recorded in a study of blood T cell repertoires in COVID-19 (dated by TCRdb to about 2020). Regarding the complete study: Samples from collaborators originated in the United States, Italy and Spain and spanned both the acute and convalescent phases of COVID-19. Subjects who had been exposed to COVID-19, were actively infected with it, or had recovered from it provided the deeply sampled blood TCRbeta repertoires that made up the dataset. Where available, HLA class I and class II types were taken from metadata supplied by the sample provider and were not determined by assay-based typing. A de-identified subject ID, COVID-19 status, age in years and sex were almost always included in the sample metadata. The repertoires were released in a freely available public database meant as a resource for research on the immune response to SARS-CoV-2. The material from the prospective study consisted of cDNA or gDNA derived from T cells, B-cell-depleted T cells, or PBMCs. Samples were obtained from the ongoing ImmuneRACE study (first 160 participants) and from 1,254 subjects provided by 6 global collaborators.

In regard to this clone: The antigen it recognizes is unknown. The sample holds no much larger clone one base away, and base qualities are not on file.

TCRbeta CDR3 regions were amplified from genomic DNA by means of the immunoSEQ Assay, a bias-controlled multiplex PCR. The published analysis was carried out like this. The number of nucleated cells in each sample was estimated by amplification of reference gene primers within the assay. Sequence reads were collapsed and filtered to measure the absolute abundance of every unique TCRbeta CDR3 rearrangement. For each sample, productive Simpson clonality was calculated by taking the square root of Simpson's diversity index across productive rearrangements. TCRdb took this table from immuneACCESS and kept in-frame rearrangements with V and J called. Such tables lack part of the clones; where checked against another copy, unresolved V genes explain under half of the gap, and the rest is unexplained. V, J and clone size reflect that table, while D and trimming were determined from the DNA. The sample has more than 95,000 clones on record, roughly 91% of them singletons. The leading ten clones occupy more than 4.5% of the sample.

Whole blood was collected in K2EDTA tubes by collaborating institutions according to the institutions' own protocols. For TCRbeta analysis, collaborators shipped samples as frozen whole blood, isolated PBMCs, or DNA extracted from either of those sample types. Overall results and qualifications from the work: Clinical and demographic metadata were provided uncurated, with the amount varying by source and participant.

The germline ends are 19 bases apart after V is trimmed by 0 bases and J by 3 bases. Measured from the cysteine to the phenylalanine, the CDR3 is 18 residues long. Only the CDR3 DNA stays, 54 bases, in frame from base 1. Taken from the germline V gene (reference sequence), the CDR1 and CDR2 loops are LNHNV and YYDKDF. The sample was peripheral blood. The V and J genes are TRBV15 and TRBJ2-3, with TRBD1 perhaps the D gene, on 6 matching bases. This sequence was found in a human donor in a cohort sampled during active COVID-19. The nucleotide sequence reads TGTGCCACCAGCAGAGATGGTCAGGGGTCGGTTCAGACAGATACGCAGTATTTT. This codes for CATSRDGQGSVQTDTQYF.